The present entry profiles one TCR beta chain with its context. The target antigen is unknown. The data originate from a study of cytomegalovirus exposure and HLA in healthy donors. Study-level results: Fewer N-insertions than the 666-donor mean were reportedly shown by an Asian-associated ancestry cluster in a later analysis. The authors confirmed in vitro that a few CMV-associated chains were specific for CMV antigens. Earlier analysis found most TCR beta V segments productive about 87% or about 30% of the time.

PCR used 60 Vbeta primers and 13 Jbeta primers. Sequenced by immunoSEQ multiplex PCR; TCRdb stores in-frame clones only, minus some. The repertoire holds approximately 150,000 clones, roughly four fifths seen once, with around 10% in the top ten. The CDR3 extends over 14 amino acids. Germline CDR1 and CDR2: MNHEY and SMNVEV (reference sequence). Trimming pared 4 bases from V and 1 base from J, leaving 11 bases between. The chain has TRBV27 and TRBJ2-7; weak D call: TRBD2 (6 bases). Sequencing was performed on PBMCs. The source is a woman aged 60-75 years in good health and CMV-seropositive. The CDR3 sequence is CASSSRGRSYEQYF. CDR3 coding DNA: TGTGCCAGCAGTTCGCGGGGCAGATCCTACGAGCAGTACTTC.